The 8 T cell receptor beta chains reported below all come from one sample, sequenced in a study of cytomegalovirus exposure and HLA in healthy donors. Primers included in the PCR were 60 Vbeta and 13 Jbeta primers. Sequencing used immunoSEQ multiplex PCR; TCRdb keeps in-frame clones, though not all of them. The sample holds more than 95,000 clones, more than 9% seen once. The source material was PBMCs. All receptors derive from a woman aged 18-29 years in good health and CMV-seropositive.

The rearrangement links TRBV14 to TRBJ1-1, with D uncertain. CDR3 size: 13 residues. CDR1 is SGHDN, CDR2 FVKESK, per germline. Trimming removed 5 bases at V and 2 bases at J, with 9 bases between. CDR3 bases: TGTGCCAGCAGCTTTGTCTCTAACACTGAAGCTTTCTTT. It yields the protein CASSFVSNTEAFF.

The table lists this clone with a few counts. The chain couples TRBV11-2 to TRBJ2-7; 7 positions agree with TRBD1. The CDR3 is made up of 14 amino acids. Germline values: CDR1 SGHAT, CDR2 FQNNGV. The V segment lost 5 bases and the J segment 3 bases; nucleotides outside the gene matches: 7. CDR3 sequence: CASSPRQGNYEQYF. CDR3 in DNA: TGTGCCAGCAGCCCAAGACAGGGAAACTACGAGCAGTACTTC.

The rearrangement uses TRBV29-1 and TRBJ2-1; weak D call: TRBD1 (9 bases). Per germline, CDR1 SQVTM and CDR2 ANQGSEA. V lost 6 bases and J lost 5, with 20 bases in between. CDR3 length equals 15 residues. This chain's CDR3 is CSVGSGGTGNNEQFF. Written as DNA, the CDR3 is TGCAGCGTCGGATCGGGGGGGACAGGGAACAATGAGCAGTTCTTC.

This clone was seen a few times. At one end the junction does not follow the germline gene, possibly because of a read error. The chain couples TRBV7-7 to TRBJ2-2; perhaps TRBD2 as D (6 bases). Germline CDR1 SSHAT, CDR2 FNYEAQ (reference sequence). The CDR3 extends over 15 amino acids. DNA for the CDR3: TGTGCTAGCAGCTTAGCTCCAGCGGGCACCGGGGAGCTGTTTTTT. Its translation is CASSLAPAGTGELFF.

The chain is built from TRBV5-4 and TRBJ1-3; no clear D. Germline V gene sequence: CDR1 SGHNT, CDR2 YYREEE (reference sequence). Trimming took off 5 bases at V and 0 bases at J, with 6 bases between the two ends. This CDR3 contains 13 residues. The CDR3 DNA is TGTGCCAGCAGGTCCTACTCTGGAAACACCATATATTTT. It codes for CASRSYSGNTIYF.

The chain has TRBV11-3 and TRBJ1-2; the D gene is possibly TRBD1 (6 bases). The CDR3 has 13 amino acids. CDR1 and CDR2 from the germline V gene are SGHNT and YENEEA. The V gene lost 5 bases and the J gene lost 4 bases, with 11 bases spanning the gap. Written as DNA, the CDR3 is TGTGCCAGCAGCCCACAGGGTGTCTATGGCTACACCTTC. Encoded protein: CASSPQGVYGYTF.

Turning to this clone: At one of its ends the junction is not consistent with the germline gene, which may arise from a read error. The CDR3 is CASRAGDGDTIYF. The CDR3 nucleotides read TGTGCCAGCAGGGCGGGGGATGGAGACACCATATATTTT. The chain carries TRBV6-5 and TRBJ1-3, with a weak D call TRBD1 (5 bases). The CDR3 is 13 residues long. The germline V gene has CDR1 MNHEY and CDR2 SVGAGI.

V gene TRBV6-1 combines with J gene TRBJ1-5, with 8 nucleotides matching TRBD1. CDR3 length equals 15 residues. Per germline, CDR1 MNHNS and CDR2 SASEGT. V was clipped by 6 bases and J by 5 bases; unmatched bases: 9. CDR3 bases: TGTGCCAGCAGCCCTGCCTCAGGGGGCCATCAGCCCCAGCATTTT. It encodes CASSPASGGHQPQHF.